A selection of T cell receptor beta chains follows, all from one sample in a study of blood T cell repertoires in COVID-19. Some clones are missing from TCRdb's copy, which holds only in-frame ones; the method was immunoSEQ multiplex PCR. The repertoire holds a few hundred thousand clones, with 80% to 85% as singletons. The source material was peripheral blood. These receptors all stem from a person between 65 and 79 years old with COVID-19, enrolled during active disease. Both conserved end residues are part of each CDR3. D genes are given only for firm matches. Rows may omit the clone size; those that give it use once, few, many or a size class.

j_gene: TRBJ2-2; abundance: .; d_gene: TRBD2; v_gene: TRBV11-2; CDR3aa: CASSFILAGFTGELFF; CDR3nt: TGTGCCAGCAGCTTCATACTAGCGGGCTTTACCGGGGAGCTGTTTTTT
j_gene: TRBJ1-2; abundance: .; d_gene: TRBD1; v_gene: TRBV7-9; CDR3aa: CASSKRTGAKIYGYTF; CDR3nt: TGTGCCAGCAGCAAACGGACAGGGGCCAAGATCTATGGCTACACCTTC
j_gene: TRBJ1-1; abundance: .; d_gene: .; v_gene: TRBV6-5; CDR3aa: CASRATAEAFF; CDR3nt: TGTGCCAGCAGAGCGACAGCCGAAGCTTTCTTT
j_gene: TRBJ1-4; abundance: .; d_gene: .; v_gene: TRBV9; CDR3aa: CASSSPPGNEKLFF; CDR3nt: TGTGCCAGCAGCTCCCCCCCGGGGAATGAAAAACTGTTTTTT
j_gene: TRBJ1-3; abundance: many; d_gene: .; v_gene: TRBV7-2; CDR3aa: CASSSDSSGNTIYF; CDR3nt: TGTGCCAGCAGCTCAGACTCCTCTGGAAACACCATATATTTT
j_gene: TRBJ1-4; abundance: .; d_gene: TRBD1; v_gene: TRBV28; CDR3aa: CASSSGTGPNEKLFF; CDR3nt: TGTGCCAGCAGTTCCGGGACAGGACCTAATGAAAAACTGTTTTTT
j_gene: TRBJ1-1; abundance: .; d_gene: .; v_gene: TRBV3-1/TRBV3-2; CDR3aa: CASSPAVGTTEAFF; CDR3nt: TGTGCCAGCAGCCCGGCGGTGGGTACCACTGAAGCTTTCTTT
j_gene: TRBJ2-7; abundance: .; d_gene: .; v_gene: TRBV7-2; CDR3aa: CASREGGSTYEQYF; CDR3nt: TGTGCCAGCAGGGAGGGTGGGTCGACCTACGAGCAGTACTTC
j_gene: TRBJ2-3; abundance: .; d_gene: TRBD2; v_gene: TRBV4-1; CDR3aa: CASSQLAGGTDTQYF; CDR3nt: TGCGCCAGCAGCCAACTAGCGGGAGGCACAGATACGCAGTATTTT
j_gene: TRBJ1-6; abundance: .; d_gene: TRBD1; v_gene: TRBV7-2; CDR3aa: CASSPEQGNTSPLHF; CDR3nt: TGTGCCAGCAGCCCGGAACAGGGGAATACTTCACCCCTCCACTTT
j_gene: TRBJ1-1; abundance: .; d_gene: TRBD1; v_gene: TRBV30; CDR3aa: CARQPFTGGGTEAFF; CDR3nt: TGTGCCCGCCAACCCTTTACAGGGGGAGGGACTGAAGCTTTCTTT
j_gene: TRBJ1-6; abundance: .; d_gene: TRBD1; v_gene: TRBV28; CDR3aa: CASRDRGKVAPLHF; CDR3nt: TGTGCCAGCAGGGACAGGGGGAAAGTAGCACCCCTCCACTTT
j_gene: TRBJ1-6; abundance: once; d_gene: TRBD1; v_gene: TRBV19; CDR3aa: CASRGSPGQGNSPLHF; CDR3nt: TGTGCCAGTAGAGGTTCTCCGGGACAGGGGAATTCACCCCTCCACTTT
j_gene: TRBJ1-1; abundance: .; d_gene: .; v_gene: TRBV5-5; CDR3aa: CASSLEDFTEAFF; CDR3nt: TGTGCCAGCAGCTTGGAGGACTTCACTGAAGCTTTCTTT
j_gene: TRBJ2-1; abundance: few; d_gene: TRBD1; v_gene: TRBV9; CDR3aa: CASSVAETGGFNEQFF; CDR3nt: TGTGCCAGCAGCGTAGCAGAAACAGGGGGCTTCAATGAGCAGTTCTTC
j_gene: TRBJ1-2; abundance: .; d_gene: .; v_gene: TRBV28; CDR3aa: CASGTPGRRSYTF; CDR3nt: TGTGCCAGCGGAACCCCGGGGAGGCGAAGCTACACCTTC
j_gene: TRBJ2-7; abundance: few; d_gene: TRBD2; v_gene: TRBV28; CDR3aa: CASSLAGGPFEQYF; CDR3nt: TGTGCCAGCAGTTTAGCGGGAGGGCCTTTCGAGCAGTACTTC
j_gene: TRBJ2-7; abundance: .; d_gene: .; v_gene: TRBV5-1; CDR3aa: CASSRQFEAYEQYF; CDR3nt: TGCGCCAGCAGTCGACAGTTTGAGGCCTACGAGCAGTACTTC
j_gene: TRBJ2-1; abundance: once; d_gene: TRBD1; v_gene: TRBV2; CDR3aa: CASSVDRGEQFF; CDR3nt: TGTGCCAGCAGTGTAGACAGGGGTGAGCAGTTCTTC
j_gene: TRBJ1-4; abundance: .; d_gene: .; v_gene: TRBV7-8; CDR3aa: CASGQAGRGLDEKLFF; CDR3nt: TGTGCCAGCGGCCAGGCGGGGCGAGGACTAGATGAAAAACTGTTTTTT
j_gene: TRBJ2-7; abundance: once; d_gene: .; v_gene: TRBV2; CDR3aa: CASSGRSSIAYEQYF; CDR3nt: TGTGCCAGCAGTGGTCGTTCGTCCATAGCCTACGAGCAGTACTTC
j_gene: TRBJ2-3; abundance: once; d_gene: TRBD2; v_gene: TRBV6-5; CDR3aa: CASTVSGSADTQYF; CDR3nt: TGTGCCAGCACGGTTAGCGGGAGCGCAGATACGCAGTATTTT
j_gene: TRBJ2-4; abundance: .; d_gene: TRBD2; v_gene: TRBV7-8; CDR3aa: CASSISGVGKNIQYF; CDR3nt: TGTGCCAGCAGCATTAGCGGGGTCGGCAAAAACATTCAGTACTTC
j_gene: TRBJ2-5; abundance: once; d_gene: TRBD2; v_gene: TRBV27; CDR3aa: CASSWTSGNQETQYF; CDR3nt: TGTGCCAGCAGTTGGACTAGCGGGAACCAAGAGACCCAGTACTTC
j_gene: TRBJ1-1; abundance: .; d_gene: TRBD1; v_gene: TRBV27; CDR3aa: CASSLLIPGGEAFF; CDR3nt: TGTGCCAGCAGTTTATTAATCCCAGGGGGTGAAGCTTTCTTT
j_gene: TRBJ1-6; abundance: .; d_gene: .; v_gene: TRBV30; CDR3aa: CAWNGGTKPLHF; CDR3nt: TGTGCCTGGAATGGGGGGACTAAACCCCTCCACTTT
j_gene: TRBJ1-2; abundance: .; d_gene: TRBD1; v_gene: TRBV28; CDR3aa: CASSRQGSLYGYTF; CDR3nt: TGTGCCAGCAGCCGACAGGGGAGCCTCTATGGCTACACCTTC
j_gene: TRBJ2-5; abundance: .; d_gene: TRBD1; v_gene: TRBV2; CDR3aa: CASSAIGTAQETQYF; CDR3nt: TGTGCCAGCAGTGCCATCGGGACAGCCCAAGAGACCCAGTACTTC
j_gene: TRBJ1-1; abundance: .; d_gene: .; v_gene: TRBV9; CDR3aa: CASSVAGGVEAFF; CDR3nt: TGTGCCAGCAGCGTTGCTGGGGGGGTTGAAGCTTTCTTT
j_gene: TRBJ2-1; abundance: .; d_gene: TRBD2; v_gene: TRBV6-5; CDR3aa: CASSYGGRKYNEQFF; CDR3nt: TGTGCCAGCAGTTACGGCGGGAGAAAGTACAATGAGCAGTTCTTC
j_gene: TRBJ1-5; abundance: .; d_gene: .; v_gene: TRBV3-1/TRBV3-2; CDR3aa: CASSQTSVSGHHVNQPQHF; CDR3nt: TGTGCCAGCAGCCAAACCTCCGTTTCGGGACACCATGTAAATCAGCCCCAGCATTTT
j_gene: TRBJ2-3; abundance: .; d_gene: .; v_gene: TRBV6-5; CDR3aa: CASSKLDTQYF; CDR3nt: TGTGCCAGCTCCAAGCTGGATACGCAGTATTTT
j_gene: TRBJ1-5; abundance: once; d_gene: .; v_gene: TRBV15; CDR3aa: CATSTDPGGGNQPQHF; CDR3nt: TGCGCCACCAGCACGGATCCGGGAGGAGGCAATCAGCCCCAGCATTTT
j_gene: TRBJ1-2; abundance: .; d_gene: .; v_gene: TRBV18; CDR3aa: CASSLNRDNARDGYTF; CDR3nt: TGTGCCAGCTCCCTCAACCGGGACAACGCGCGGGATGGCTACACCTTC
j_gene: TRBJ2-2; abundance: .; d_gene: .; v_gene: TRBV9; CDR3aa: CASSVGSQNTGELFF; CDR3nt: TGTGCCAGCAGCGTAGGAAGTCAGAATACCGGGGAGCTGTTTTTT
j_gene: TRBJ2-2; abundance: .; d_gene: .; v_gene: TRBV24-1; CDR3aa: CATSDFGQGTGELFF; CDR3nt: TGTGCCACCAGTGATTTCGGGCAGGGTACCGGGGAGCTGTTTTTT
j_gene: TRBJ1-4; abundance: .; d_gene: TRBD1; v_gene: TRBV4-3; CDR3aa: CASSHLRGDEKLFF; CDR3nt: TGCGCCAGCAGCCACCTCAGGGGGGATGAAAAACTGTTTTTT
j_gene: TRBJ1-3; abundance: once; d_gene: TRBD1; v_gene: TRBV23-1; CDR3aa: CASSQRGQGKINTIYF; CDR3nt: TGCGCCAGCAGTCAGAGGGGACAGGGAAAAATAAACACCATATATTTT
j_gene: TRBJ2-3; abundance: .; d_gene: .; v_gene: TRBV5-4; CDR3aa: CASSAVGFADTQYF; CDR3nt: TGTGCCAGCAGCGCGGTTGGATTCGCAGATACGCAGTATTTT
j_gene: TRBJ2-7; abundance: few; d_gene: .; v_gene: TRBV5-1; CDR3aa: CASSLATAGEQYF; CDR3nt: TGCGCCAGCAGCTTGGCGACTGCTGGCGAGCAGTACTTC